Below, one T cell receptor (beta chain) is given with its context. These data originate in a study of cytomegalovirus exposure and HLA in healthy donors. CDR1 and CDR2 from the germline V gene are SGHDN and FVKESK. The V segment lost 0 bases and the J segment 7 bases; nucleotides outside the gene matches: 10. There are 17 residues in the CDR3. Vbeta (60) and Jbeta (13) primers were used in the PCR. Sequencing was performed with immunoSEQ multiplex PCR; in TCRdb, only in-frame clones are kept and a portion is missing. The table records some 190,000 clones, approximately 80% of them present only once. The TCR comes from a boy aged 2-9 years in good health and CMV-seronegative. The J gene is TRBJ2-1, the V gene TRBV14; TRBD2 aligns across 9 bases. Material for sequencing was PBMCs. CDR3 nucleotides: TGTGCCAGCAGCCAAGATAGGGTAGCGGGAGTGTTGAATGAGCAGTTCTTC. Translated, it gives CASSQDRVAGVLNEQFF.